The 20 T cell receptor beta chains reported below all come from one sample, sequenced in a study of OX40 agonist ivuxolimab in advanced cancers. The data were produced by immunoSEQ multiplex PCR, yet TCRdb's version contains in-frame clones alone and is incomplete. The sample shows 36,000 or so clones, 88% of them seen only once. The starting material was CD4+ or CD8+ T cells sorted from blood, obtained in a trial of the OX40 agonist ivuxolimab. These receptors were taken from an adult with an advanced solid tumor such as melanoma, head and neck, liver or kidney cancer.

The CDR3 loop is CASSPTEGAETQYF. The DNA of the CDR3 is TGTGCCAGCTCACCGACAGAGGGAGCGGAGACCCAGTACTTC. The rearrangement links TRBV18 to TRBJ2-5, with D tentatively TRBD1 or TRBD2 (5 bases each). This CDR3 has 14 amino acids. V was pared by 3 bases and J by 5 bases, with 13 bases between. Germline CDR1 reads KGHSH; CDR2 reads LQKENI.

This clone has a single count. The chain carries TRBV5-4 and TRBJ2-1; the match to TRBD1 covers 8 bases. The CDR3 consists of 14 residues. V was clipped by 3 bases and J by 7 bases; unmatched bases: 6. Germline V lookup: CDR1 SGHNT, CDR2 YYREEE (reference sequence). As DNA, the CDR3 is TGTGCCAGCAGCTCATGGACAGGGAAAAATGAGCAGTTCTTC. Translated: CASSSWTGKNEQFF.

This clone occurred a few times. The chain joins TRBV5-1 to TRBJ1-5, with D possibly matching TRBD1 (6 bases). CDR1 is SGHRS and CDR2 is YFSETQ in the germline V gene. The CDR3 extends over 14 amino acids. The V end lost 2 bases, the J end lost 4 bases, and 10 bases lay between the germline ends. The CDR3 nucleotides are TGCGCCAGCAGCTTTGAGGGGGGGAATCAGCCCCAGCATTTT. Protein: CASSFEGGNQPQHF.

The chain is built from TRBV5-1 and TRBJ1-6; D is unresolved. Germline V CDR1 and CDR2: SGHRS, YFSETQ. The CDR3 has 15 amino acids. V was shortened by 0 bases and J by 6 bases, with 10 bases between the two germline ends. The CDR3 is CASSLDGILNSPLHF. CDR3 bases: TGCGCCAGCAGCTTGGACGGAATTCTTAATTCACCCCTCCACTTT.

V usage is TRBV5-1 and J usage is TRBJ2-7; D perhaps matches TRBD2 (8 bases). V dropped 4 bases and J dropped 1 base, with 18 bases sitting between them. Germline CDR1 SGHRS, CDR2 YFSETQ. This CDR3 region has 16 residues. The CDR3, as DNA: TGCGCCAGCAGCCGGGGGGGACAGAGGGGTTCCTACGAGCAGTACTTC. Protein: CASSRGGQRGSYEQYF.

The chain joins TRBV5-1 to TRBJ2-7; D might be TRBD2 (6 bases). V was shortened by 1 base and J by 1 base, with 15 bases between the two germline ends. There are 16 residues in the CDR3. CDR1 is SGHRS, CDR2 YFSETQ, per germline. CDR3 in amino acids: CASSLTASAKSYEQYF. The CDR3 coding sequence is TGCGCCAGCAGCTTGACGGCTAGCGCAAAGTCCTACGAGCAGTACTTC.

The chain is built from TRBV9 and TRBJ2-4; D possibly uses TRBD1 or TRBD2 (5 bases each). V dropped 0 bases and J dropped 6 bases, with 16 bases sitting between them. The CDR3 runs to 16 residues. From germline, CDR1 is SGDLS and CDR2 YYNGEE. CDR3 sequence: CASSVESRVGGNIQYF. CDR3 in DNA: TGTGCCAGCAGCGTAGAAAGCAGGGTTGGGGGAAACATTCAGTACTTC.

The chain uses TRBV5-1 and TRBJ2-1, with 15 bases matching TRBD2. The CDR3 loop spans 16 amino acids. J lost 10 bases, V lost 5 bases, and 10 bases had no gene match. The germline V gene encodes CDR1 SGHRS and CDR2 YFSETQ. The DNA for the CDR3 is TGCGCCAGCAGAAGTCAGGGACTAGCGGGAGGCTTGGAGCAGTTCTTC. This codes for CASRSQGLAGGLEQFF.

This clone was seen a single time. CDR3 DNA: TGTGCCAGCTCACCGCAACAGGGAAACCAGCCCCAGCATTTT. This translates into CASSPQQGNQPQHF. The gene calls are TRBV18 and TRBJ1-5; D possibly corresponds to TRBD1 (6 bases). This CDR3 comprises 14 residues. Germline CDR1 reads KGHSH; CDR2 reads LQKENI. V was shortened by 3 bases and J by 7 bases, with 13 bases between the two germline ends.

The chain has TRBV7-2 and TRBJ2-1; TRBD1 might be the D (5 bases). The CDR3 contains 14 residues. The V end lost 3 bases, the J end lost 1 base, and 7 bases lay between the germline ends. The germline V gene encodes CDR1 SGHTA and CDR2 FQGNSA. CDR3 sequence (DNA): TGTGCCAGCAGCTTGCGGACATCCTACAATGAGCAGTTCTTC. It encodes CASSLRTSYNEQFF.

The CDR3 DNA sequence: TGTGCCAGTAGTCCCCAGGGTGCCCACGAGCAGTACTTC. The encoded protein is CASSPQGAHEQYF. The chain carries TRBV19 and TRBJ2-7; D possibly corresponds to TRBD1 (5 bases). Trimming removed 5 bases from V and 5 bases from J, with 13 bases in between. Looked up from germline, CDR1 is LNHDA and CDR2 is SQIVND (reference sequence). The CDR3 runs to 13 residues.

The chain employs TRBV5-1 and TRBJ2-7; 7 bases line up with TRBD2. CDR3 length equals 15 residues. Germline loops: CDR1 SGHRS, CDR2 YFSETQ. Trimming cost V 4 bases and J 5 bases; bases outside gene matches: 12. CDR3: CASSGRGGSADEQYF. The CDR3 nucleotides are TGCGCCAGCAGCGGTCGGGGAGGGAGCGCCGACGAGCAGTACTTC. The full variable domain, rest sourced from reference TRBV5-1 and TRBJ2-7, is KAGVTQTPRYLIKTRGQQVTLSCSPISGHRSVSWYQQTPGQGLQFLFEYFSETQRNKGNFPGRFSGRQFSNSRSEMNVSTLELGDSALYLCASSGRGGSADEQYFGPGTRLTVT.

CDR3 DNA sequence: TGCGCCAGCAGCCAAGGACTAGCGGGAGTGTACTACGAGCAGTACTTC. This gives the protein CASSQGLAGVYYEQYF. The rearrangement links TRBV4-1 to TRBJ2-7; 12 nucleotides line up with TRBD2. Germline V gene data show CDR1 as MGHRA and CDR2 as YSYEKL. This CDR3 comprises 16 residues. Trimming at V came to 1 base and at J to 3 bases, leaving 4 bases not matched to a gene.

The chain has TRBV19 and TRBJ2-7; D unresolved. The CDR3 is made up of 14 amino acids. The V gene's germline CDR1 is LNHDA and CDR2 SQIVND (reference sequence). V lost 4 bases and J 0 bases, leaving 10 bases between the germline ends. CDR3 sequence: CASSRETPSYEQYF. Here the CDR3 DNA reads TGTGCCAGTAGTAGAGAGACACCCTCCTACGAGCAGTACTTC.

The rearrangement links TRBV14 to TRBJ2-2, with 7 nucleotides matching TRBD1. The CDR3 length is 15 residues. Trimming removed 6 bases from V and 1 base from J; junction bases left unmatched: 5. Germline V CDR1 and CDR2: SGHDN, FVKESK. Written as DNA, the CDR3 is TGTGCCAGCAGTACCTGGACAGGGAACACCGGGGAGCTGTTTTTT. Amino acids: CASSTWTGNTGELFF.

This chain uses TRBV10-1 with TRBJ2-2, with TRBD1 as a possible D gene (6 bases). Trimming removed 6 bases at V and 6 bases at J, with 11 bases between. Germline V gives CDR1 WNHNN, CDR2 SYGVQD (reference sequence). This CDR3 has 13 amino acids. In DNA, the CDR3 is TGCGCCAGCAGAGAGACAGGCGCCGGGGAGCTGTTTTTT. Protein: CASRETGAGELFF.

The chain recombines TRBV15 with TRBJ1-2; D remains unclear. Between the trimmed V and J ends, which lost 2 bases and 5 bases, there was a span of 9 bases. This CDR3 contains 13 residues. Germline V gene data show CDR1 as LNHNV and CDR2 as YYDKDF (reference sequence). CDR3 loop: CATSRLAGYGYTF. The DNA for the CDR3 is TGTGCCACCAGCAGATTGGCGGGTTATGGCTACACCTTC.

This CDR3 is CASSLMGQGVLSSGNTIYF. For the CDR3, the DNA is TGTGCCAGCAGCTTAATGGGACAGGGGGTCCTCAGCTCTGGAAACACCATATATTTT. V is TRBV7-6 and J is TRBJ1-3, with 11 bases that match TRBD1. Germline-derived CDR1 and CDR2 are SGHVS and FNYEAQ. The CDR3 consists of 19 residues. J lost 0 bases, V lost 2 bases, and 9 bases had no gene match. Based on the CDR3 plus reference TRBV7-6 and TRBJ1-3, the full variable domain is GAGVSQSPRYKVTKRGQDVALRCDPISGHVSLYWYRQALGQGPEFLTYFNYEAQQDKSGLPNDRFSAERPEGSISTLTIQRTEQRDSAMYRCASSLMGQGVLSSGNTIYFGEGSWLTVV.

The chain carries TRBV13 and TRBJ2-6; weak D call: TRBD2 (6 bases). This CDR3 region has 18 residues. V lost 2 bases, J lost 0 bases, and 14 bases lay in between. Germline-derived CDR1 and CDR2 are PRHDT and FYEKMQ (reference sequence). Here the CDR3 DNA reads TGTGCCAGCAGCTTACAGGGAGGTGTAACCTCTGGGGCCAACGTCCTGACTTTC. Protein product: CASSLQGGVTSGANVLTF.

The V gene is TRBV28, the J gene TRBJ1-2; D not certain. In germline, CDR1 is MDHEN, CDR2 SYDVKM. The CDR3 has 11 amino acids. Trimming removed 5 bases at V and 3 bases at J, with 4 bases between. The CDR3 DNA reads as TGTGCCAGCAGTACAGACTATGGCTACACCTTC. Translating it yields CASSTDYGYTF.